This passage covers 22 T cell receptor beta chains from one sample sequenced in a study of T cell responses to AZD1222 COVID-19 vaccine. Generated by immunoSEQ multiplex PCR, the TCRdb table keeps only in-frame clones and is missing some. The data contain about 150,000 clones, 87% of them singletons. Specimen: peripheral blood, collected on day 0 of AZD1222 vaccination. The receptors derive from an adult in good health.

V gene TRBV27 combines with J gene TRBJ2-3; D is unresolved. The V and J ends lost 3 bases and 7 bases respectively, with 14 bases between them. Germline CDR1 reads MNHEY; CDR2 reads SMNVEV (reference sequence). CDR3 length: 14 residues. The CDR3 nucleotides are TGTGCCAGCAGTTTCCTCCTGGGCTCATATACGCAGTATTTT. Protein product: CASSFLLGSYTQYF.

The table lists this clone with a count of one. This chain links TRBV9 with TRBJ2-7, with 9 bases identical to TRBD1. The junction had 4 bases not matched to a gene; V was cut back by 1 base and J by 2 bases. Germline values: CDR1 SGDLS, CDR2 YYNGEE. This CDR3 is built from 15 residues. The DNA of the CDR3 is TGTGCCAGCAGCGTACCGACAGGGGGGACCTACGAGCAGTACTTC. This codes for CASSVPTGGTYEQYF.

The rearrangement links TRBV6-5 to TRBJ2-7; 9 bases are a match to TRBD1. The germline CDR1 and CDR2 sequences are MNHEY and SVGAGI. The CDR3 consists of 14 residues. V trimming: 6 bases; J trimming: 3 bases; junction bases outside the gene matches: 6. In DNA form, the CDR3 reads TGTGCCAGCAGCGAGAGGACAGGGGACTACGAGCAGTACTTC. Protein: CASSERTGDYEQYF.

This chain joins TRBV28 and TRBJ1-2, with 9 nucleotides matching TRBD1. Germline assignment: CDR1 MDHEN and CDR2 SYDVKM. The junction had 3 bases not matched to a gene; V was cut back by 6 bases and J by 4 bases. The CDR3 loop spans 13 amino acids. The CDR3 DNA follows: TGTGCCAGCAGAACGGGACAGGGCTATGGCTACACCTTC. This gives the protein CASRTGQGYGYTF.

V and J are TRBV12-3 or TRBV12-4 and TRBJ1-5; maybe TRBD1 (5 bases). V was trimmed by 7 bases and J by 7 bases, leaving 14 bases between them. CDR3 length equals 13 residues. The CDR3 DNA follows: TGTGCCAGCAAGAAGGGGCTGCGGCAGCCCCAGCATTTT. Its protein is CASKKGLRQPQHF.

V and J are TRBV25-1 and TRBJ1-4, with 7 bases aligning to TRBD1. This CDR3 has 16 amino acids. Per the germline V gene, CDR1 is MGHDK and CDR2 is SYGVNS. The V and J ends lost 1 base and 8 bases, in that order; junction bases with no gene match: 10. CDR3 bases: TGTGCCAGCAGTGAATCGAAGGGGCAGGGGGTAGAAAAACTGTTTTTT. Its translation is CASSESKGQGVEKLFF.

This clone appeared once. V usage is TRBV5-1 and J usage is TRBJ1-2, with a weak D call TRBD1 (5 bases). The germline V gene encodes CDR1 SGHRS and CDR2 YFSETQ. The CDR3 is 15 amino acids. The germline V and J ends were trimmed by 1 base and 3 bases, with 13 bases remaining between them. This CDR3 is CASSLFAGRDYGYTF. The CDR3 DNA follows: TGCGCCAGCAGCTTGTTCGCAGGGCGGGACTATGGCTACACCTTC.

The chain joins TRBV12-3 or TRBV12-4 to TRBJ1-2; possibly TRBD1 for D (5 bases). The CDR3 has 13 amino acids. The V gene lost 10 bases and the J gene lost 3 bases, with 15 bases spanning the gap. CDR3 residues: CATTKGTYYGYTF. Here the CDR3 DNA reads TGTGCCACCACAAAGGGGACCTACTATGGCTACACCTTC.

The chain couples TRBV7-9 to TRBJ1-3, with D possibly TRBD1 on 5 matching bases. Germline lookup yields CDR1 SEHNR and CDR2 FQNEAQ (reference sequence). The CDR3 has 14 amino acids. The ends were cut back, 7 bases at V and 2 bases at J, with 12 bases in the middle. CDR3 nucleotides: TGTGCCAGCACCTGGGGGTCCGCTGGAAACACCATATATTTT. Amino acid sequence: CASTWGSAGNTIYF.

This clone is a singleton in its sample. This chain connects TRBV27 to TRBJ2-7; 15 bases align to TRBD2. Looked up from germline, CDR1 is MNHEY and CDR2 is SMNVEV (reference sequence). Unmatched junction bases numbered 4, after V lost 0 bases and J lost 10 bases. The CDR3 extends over 15 amino acids. The CDR3 spells CASSLSGLAGGEQYF. CDR3 nucleotides: TGTGCCAGCAGTTTATCGGGACTAGCGGGAGGAGAACAGTACTTC.

The chain combines TRBV13 with TRBJ1-2; 7 positions agree with TRBD1. Trimming cost V 1 base and J 6 bases; bases outside gene matches: 5. CDR3 length: 14 residues. Germline V gives CDR1 PRHDT, CDR2 FYEKMQ (reference sequence). The CDR3 sequence: CASSLVSRGHGYTF. The DNA for the CDR3 is TGTGCCAGCAGCTTAGTATCTAGGGGGCATGGCTACACCTTC.

The chain carries TRBV5-1 and TRBJ2-2; perhaps D is TRBD1 or TRBD2 (5 bases each). Trimming stripped 4 bases from V and 7 bases from J, with 11 bases between. Germline lookup yields CDR1 SGHRS and CDR2 YFSETQ. The CDR3 runs 13 residues. The CDR3 sequence: CASSREGNGELFF. The CDR3 coding sequence is TGCGCCAGCAGCCGAGAGGGGAACGGGGAGCTGTTTTTT.

This chain uses TRBV2 with TRBJ2-2; unclear D gene. CDR1 and CDR2 from the germline V gene are SNHLY and FYNNEI. The length of the CDR3 is 15 residues. V dropped 6 bases and J dropped 0 bases, with 11 bases sitting between them. As DNA, the CDR3 is TGTGCCAGCAGGCTTGTCGGGTCGAACACCGGGGAGCTGTTTTTT. It specifies CASRLVGSNTGELFF.

The rearrangement links TRBV11-3 to TRBJ2-1; D tentatively fits TRBD1 or TRBD2 (6 bases each). The V and J ends lost 4 bases and 9 bases respectively, with 16 bases between them. CDR1 and CDR2 from the germline V gene are SGHNT and YENEEA. The CDR3 sequence is 14 residues long. CDR3 residues: CASSSPRGGSEQFF. For the CDR3, the DNA is TGTGCCAGCAGCTCCCCCAGGGGAGGTAGTGAGCAGTTCTTC.

The chain links TRBV6-6 to TRBJ2-3, with D unresolved. Germline CDR1 is MNHNY and CDR2 is SVGAGI (reference sequence). The CDR3 sequence is 16 residues long. V was pared by 2 bases and J by 3 bases, with 15 bases between. CDR3 bases: TGTGCCAGCAGTTACCGGACCCGAAGAGGTACAGATACGCAGTATTTT. Protein sequence: CASSYRTRRGTDTQYF.

V is TRBV30 and J is TRBJ1-1; D may be TRBD1 (6 bases). This CDR3 comprises 13 residues. Germline lookup yields CDR1 GTSNPN and CDR2 SVGIG (reference sequence). The V end was cut by 0 bases, the J end by 5 bases, with 10 bases between. CDR3 in DNA: TGTGCCTGGAGTGTACAGGGTGAAACTGAAGCTTTCTTT. Translation: CAWSVQGETEAFF. Variable domain in full (rest from reference TRBV30 and TRBJ1-1): SQTIHQWPATLVQPVGSPLSLECTVEGTSNPNLYWYRQAAGRGLQLLFYSVGIGQISSEVPQNLSASRPQDRQFILSSKKLLLSDSGFYLCAWSVQGETEAFFGQGTRLTVV.

V and J are TRBV7-9 and TRBJ1-1; D ambiguous. The CDR3 runs 14 residues. Germline V CDR1 and CDR2: SEHNR, FQNEAQ (reference sequence). The ends were cut back, 1 base at V and 4 bases at J, with 10 bases in the middle. The CDR3 is CASSLVVGGTEAFF. Written as DNA, the CDR3 is TGTGCCAGCAGCTTAGTGGTAGGTGGCACTGAAGCTTTCTTT.

The sample holds one count of this clone. The chain couples TRBV7-3 to TRBJ1-4, with D perhaps matching TRBD1 (5 bases). V was shortened by 3 bases and J by 3 bases, with 20 bases between the two germline ends. The CDR3 extends over 18 amino acids. In germline, CDR1 is SGHTA, CDR2 FQGTGA. CDR3 residues: CASSFLGPGYRANEKLFF. The CDR3 coding sequence is TGTGCCAGCAGCTTTTTAGGGCCAGGGTACCGAGCTAATGAAAAACTGTTTTTT.

The V gene is TRBV5-8, the J gene TRBJ2-3; weak D call: TRBD1 (5 bases). Trimming stripped 2 bases from V and 0 bases from J, with 7 bases between. CDR3 length: 14 amino acids. CDR1 and CDR2 from the germline V gene are SGHTS and YDEGEE. The DNA for the CDR3 is TGTGCCAGCAGCTTAACAGGTAGCACAGATACGCAGTATTTT. Translation gives CASSLTGSTDTQYF.

The chain couples TRBV6-5 to TRBJ1-5; possible D gene TRBD1, 6 bases. With 6 bases removed from V and 4 bases from J, the gap between germline ends came to 16 bases. CDR3 length equals 15 residues. The germline V gene has CDR1 MNHEY and CDR2 SVGAGI. This CDR3 reads CASRQSPGVNQPQHF. CDR3 nucleotide sequence: TGTGCCAGCAGGCAAAGCCCAGGGGTGAATCAGCCCCAGCATTTT.

This clone was found a few times. The chain couples TRBV7-3 to TRBJ1-1; no definite D call. This CDR3 spans 13 amino acids. Trimming stripped 0 bases from V and 1 base from J, with 3 bases between. Germline V gives CDR1 SGHTA, CDR2 FQGTGA. This CDR3 reads CASSLTPNTEAFF. CDR3 nucleotide sequence: TGTGCCAGCAGCTTAACACCGAACACTGAAGCTTTCTTT.

The gene calls are TRBV3-1 (or the pseudogene TRBV3-2) and TRBJ2-3; D gene uncertain. Trimming left V 8 bases short and J 0 bases short, with 6 bases between. CDR1 and CDR2 (germline): LGHDT, YNNKEL (reference sequence). The CDR3 extends over 12 amino acids. Here the CDR3 DNA reads TGTGCCAGCGGCAGGAGCACAGATACGCAGTATTTT. Its translation: CASGRSTDTQYF.